A selection of T cell receptor beta chains follows, all from one sample in a study of human T cells and chemical hapten exposure. TCRdb redid the calling of the RACE reads with MiXCR, one entry per CDR3 protein. The data contain about 380,000 distinct CDR3 sequences, around 5% of them singletons. The sequenced sample was whole blood, obtained in connection with sensitization to the hapten diphenylcyclopropenone (DPC). The receptor source for this set is a woman between 50 and 59 years old with alopecia areata. Some clones in this sample may be carry-over from other donors' samples. Each CDR3 is given with its conserved first and last residue. The order of the fields is clone size, D gene, V gene, J gene, CDR3 protein, CDR3 DNA. The D gene is left open where the match is weak. Size is omitted from some rows. Given values are once, few, many or a class for expanded clones.

size: many; D: NA; V: TRBV25-1; J: TRBJ2-3; CDR3: CASTSVADTQYF; DNA: TGTGCCAGCACCTCCGTTGCAGATACGCAGTATTTT
size: few; D: NA; V: TRBV20-1; J: TRBJ1-2; CDR3: CSASDDYYGYTF; DNA: TGCAGTGCTAGTGACGATTACTATGGCTACACCTTC
size: many; D: TRBD2; V: TRBV7-2; J: TRBJ2-1; CDR3: CASSYIAGGPLEQFF; DNA: TGTGCCAGCAGCTACATAGCGGGAGGCCCCCTAGAGCAGTTCTTC
size: few; D: TRBD2; V: TRBV2; J: TRBJ2-3; CDR3: CASSATTSGASTDTQYF; DNA: TGTGCCAGCAGTGCCACCACCAGCGGGGCGAGCACAGATACGCAGTATTTT
size: many; D: NA; V: TRBV7-9; J: TRBJ1-1; CDR3: CASRSRWGLNTEAFF; DNA: TGTGCCAGCAGGTCAAGATGGGGGCTGAACACTGAAGCTTTCTTT
size: many; D: NA; V: TRBV18; J: TRBJ1-5; CDR3: CASSPPPGQPQHF; DNA: TGTGCCAGCTCACCCCCACCGGGTCAGCCCCAGCATTTT
size: NA; D: NA; V: TRBV5-1; J: TRBJ2-3; CDR3: CASSFSVGDTQYF; DNA: TGCGCCAGCAGCTTCTCCGTCGGAGATACGCAGTATTTT
size: NA; D: NA; V: TRBV20-1; J: TRBJ2-4; CDR3: CSASSWDLAKNIQYF; DNA: TGCAGTGCTTCAAGCTGGGACTTAGCCAAAAACATTCAGTACTTC
size: NA; D: NA; V: TRBV20-1; J: TRBJ2-7; CDR3: CSATTGIGNEQYF; DNA: TGCAGTGCTACTACAGGGATCGGGAACGAGCAGTACTTC
size: many; D: NA; V: TRBV5-1; J: TRBJ1-1; CDR3: CASSLGPGMNTEAFF; DNA: TGTGCCAGCAGTTTAGGCCCAGGCATGAACACTGAAGCTTTCTTT
size: NA; D: NA; V: TRBV10-2; J: TRBJ2-3; CDR3: CASKGGGITDTQYF; DNA: TGCGCCAGCAAAGGGGGGGGGATCACAGATACGCAGTATTTT
size: many; D: TRBD1; V: TRBV10-3; J: TRBJ2-2; CDR3: CAIRTGGNTGELFF; DNA: TGTGCCATCAGGACAGGGGGCAACACCGGGGAGCTGTTTTTT
size: many; D: NA; V: TRBV20-1; J: TRBJ2-3; CDR3: CSAPAPGTDTQYF; DNA: TGCAGTGCCCCCGCGCCGGGCACAGATACGCAGTATTTT
size: many; D: TRBD2; V: TRBV9; J: TRBJ2-1; CDR3: CASSGSGGLSYNEQFF; DNA: TGTGCCAGCAGTGGCAGCGGGGGGCTCTCCTACAATGAGCAGTTCTTC
size: NA; D: NA; V: TRBV29-1; J: TRBJ1-1; CDR3: CSGRGLGTEAFF; DNA: TGCAGCGGGCGTGGGTTGGGTACTGAAGCTTTCTTT
size: few; D: TRBD2; V: TRBV27; J: TRBJ2-2; CDR3: CASSPSLAGGPGSGELFF; DNA: TGTGCCAGCAGCCCCTCTTTAGCGGGAGGGCCAGGATCCGGGGAGCTGTTTTTT
size: NA; D: TRBD2; V: TRBV11-2; J: TRBJ2-7; CDR3: CASSLELAASYEQYF; DNA: TGTGCCAGCAGCTTAGAACTAGCGGCTTCCTACGAGCAGTACTTC
size: few; D: NA; V: TRBV18; J: TRBJ2-1; CDR3: CASSSALISYNEQFF; DNA: TGTGCCAGCTCATCGGCACTGATCTCCTACAATGAGCAGTTCTTC
size: many; D: NA; V: TRBV7-7; J: TRBJ2-3; CDR3: CATPLTEPSADTQYF; DNA: TGTGCCACCCCATTGACTGAGCCGTCCGCAGATACGCAGTATTTT
size: NA; D: NA; V: TRBV2; J: TRBJ2-3; CDR3: CASSEDGGRTDTQYF; DNA: TGTGCCAGCAGTGAAGATGGGGGCCGCACAGATACGCAGTATTTT
size: many; D: TRBD1; V: TRBV24-1; J: TRBJ1-1; CDR3: CATSDSDRGTRAEAFF; DNA: TGTGCCACCAGTGATTCGGACAGGGGGACGAGGGCTGAAGCTTTCTTT
size: many; D: NA; V: TRBV28; J: TRBJ1-2; CDR3: CASRLAPDTGGYTF; DNA: TGTGCCAGCAGGCTGGCCCCCGATACGGGTGGCTACACCTTC
size: NA; D: TRBD2; V: TRBV6-2/TRBV6-3; J: TRBJ2-7; CDR3: CASSDAQRGAVSFYEQYF; DNA: TGTGCCAGCAGTGACGCCCAGCGGGGGGCCGTTTCATTCTACGAGCAGTACTTC
size: few; D: TRBD2; V: TRBV14; J: TRBJ2-1; CDR3: CASRAGGEQFF; DNA: TGTGCCAGCAGAGCGGGAGGCGAGCAGTTCTTC
size: many; D: TRBD1; V: TRBV12-3/TRBV12-4; J: TRBJ1-2; CDR3: CASSQGQGDIGYTF; DNA: TGTGCCAGCAGCCAGGGACAGGGTGACATTGGCTACACCTTC
size: many; D: NA; V: TRBV28; J: TRBJ1-5; CDR3: CASSLSSSPQHF; DNA: TGTGCCAGCAGTTTATCCTCCTCACCCCAGCATTTT
size: many; D: TRBD1; V: TRBV5-4; J: TRBJ2-5; CDR3: CASSLSRQGRETQYF; DNA: TGTGCCAGCAGCTTGAGCAGACAGGGTCGAGAGACCCAGTACTTC
size: few; D: NA; V: TRBV9; J: TRBJ1-5; CDR3: CASSVEEVEGHQPQHF; DNA: TGTGCCAGCAGCGTAGAAGAGGTGGAGGGGCATCAGCCCCAGCATTTT
size: NA; D: NA; V: TRBV13; J: TRBJ2-1; CDR3: CASSKRGWDEQFF; DNA: TGTGCCAGCAGCAAGAGGGGTTGGGATGAGCAGTTCTTC
size: few; D: TRBD1; V: TRBV5-6; J: TRBJ1-6; CDR3: CASSLGDRGSSPLHF; DNA: TGTGCCAGCAGCTTGGGTGACAGGGGTTCTTCACCCCTCCACTTT
size: few; D: TRBD2; V: TRBV5-1; J: TRBJ2-1; CDR3: CASRPSGSAYNEQFF; DNA: TGCGCCAGCAGGCCCAGCGGGAGCGCCTACAATGAGCAGTTCTTC
size: NA; D: NA; V: TRBV28; J: TRBJ2-7; CDR3: CASSLSSPYEQYF; DNA: TGTGCCAGCAGTTTATCTAGCCCCTACGAGCAGTACTTC
size: many; D: TRBD1; V: TRBV6-6; J: TRBJ2-5; CDR3: CASRPTGSGETQYF; DNA: TGTGCCAGCAGACCGACAGGGTCAGGGGAGACCCAGTACTTC
size: NA; D: NA; V: TRBV28; J: TRBJ1-2; CDR3: CASSLLLAEEGNYGYTF; DNA: TGTGCCAGCAGTTTACTTCTGGCGGAAGAAGGCAACTATGGCTACACCTTC
size: few; D: NA; V: TRBV12-3/TRBV12-4; J: TRBJ1-5; CDR3: CASSFWEGFNQPQHF; DNA: TGTGCCAGCAGTTTCTGGGAGGGGTTCAATCAGCCCCAGCATTTT
size: NA; D: NA; V: TRBV29-1; J: TRBJ2-4; CDR3: CSVPADTNIQYF; DNA: TGCAGCGTGCCAGCCGATACAAACATTCAGTACTTC
size: many; D: NA; V: TRBV6-1; J: TRBJ1-2; CDR3: CASSEDVSNYGYTF; DNA: TGTGCCAGCAGTGAGGACGTCTCTAACTATGGCTACACCTTC
size: many; D: TRBD2; V: TRBV15; J: TRBJ2-1; CDR3: CATRTIAGPVPYEQFF; DNA: TGTGCCACCAGAACAATAGCGGGTCCTGTCCCCTATGAGCAGTTCTTC
size: few; D: TRBD2; V: TRBV20-1; J: TRBJ2-1; CDR3: CSAPTSGGRGSFHNEQFF; DNA: TGCAGTGCTCCCACTAGCGGGGGCCGTGGGTCCTTTCACAATGAGCAGTTCTTC
size: few; D: TRBD1; V: TRBV10-3; J: TRBJ2-5; CDR3: CAISDVAGGRETQYF; DNA: TGTGCCATCAGTGACGTGGCAGGGGGCAGAGAGACCCAGTACTTC
size: few; D: TRBD2; V: TRBV7-2; J: TRBJ2-7; CDR3: CASSPRSGAYEQYF; DNA: TGTGCCAGCAGCCCGCGTAGCGGGGCCTACGAGCAGTACTTC
size: many; D: NA; V: TRBV6-1; J: TRBJ2-3; CDR3: CASNILRGGGTDTQYF; DNA: TGTGCCAGCAATATTTTGCGGGGTGGGGGCACAGATACGCAGTATTTT
size: many; D: TRBD1; V: TRBV4-1; J: TRBJ2-7; CDR3: CASSQGTGALEQYF; DNA: TGCGCCAGCAGCCAGGGGACAGGGGCTTTGGAGCAGTACTTC
size: many; D: NA; V: TRBV12-3/TRBV12-4; J: TRBJ2-7; CDR3: CASGSGLEQYF; DNA: TGTGCCAGCGGCTCTGGATTAGAGCAGTACTTC
size: few; D: TRBD1; V: TRBV6-1; J: TRBJ1-1; CDR3: CASIDRGRNTEAFF; DNA: TGTGCCAGCATCGACAGGGGGAGAAACACTGAAGCTTTCTTT